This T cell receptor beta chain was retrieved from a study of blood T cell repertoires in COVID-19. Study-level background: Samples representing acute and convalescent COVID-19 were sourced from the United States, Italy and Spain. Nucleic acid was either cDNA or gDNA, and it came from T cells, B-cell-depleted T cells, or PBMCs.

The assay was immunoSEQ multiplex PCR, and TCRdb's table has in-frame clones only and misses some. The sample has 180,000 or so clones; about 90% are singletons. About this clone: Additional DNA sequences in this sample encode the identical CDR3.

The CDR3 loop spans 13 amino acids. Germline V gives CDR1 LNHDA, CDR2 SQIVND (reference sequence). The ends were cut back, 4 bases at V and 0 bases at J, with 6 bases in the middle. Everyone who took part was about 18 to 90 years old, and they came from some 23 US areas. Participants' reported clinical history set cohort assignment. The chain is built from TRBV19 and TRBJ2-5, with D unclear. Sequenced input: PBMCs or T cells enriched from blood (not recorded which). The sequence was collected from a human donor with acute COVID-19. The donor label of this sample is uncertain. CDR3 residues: CASSRAYQETQYF. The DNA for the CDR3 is TGTGCCAGTAGTAGGGCTTACCAAGAGACCCAGTACTTC.